The 26 T cell receptor beta chains below were found in one sample sequenced in a study of cytomegalovirus exposure and HLA in healthy donors. The primer mix had 60 Vbeta and 13 Jbeta primers. Sequencing used immunoSEQ multiplex PCR; TCRdb keeps in-frame clones, though not all of them. Of about 140,000 clones in the sample, roughly 82% were seen once. Sample: PBMCs. These receptors originate from a man younger than 45 in good health and CMV-seronegative.

This sequence joins TRBV28 and TRBJ1-5, with D perhaps TRBD1 (5 bases). Trimming cost V 8 bases and J 2 bases, with 19 bases left between them. Germline loops: CDR1 MDHEN, CDR2 SYDVKM. This CDR3 has 16 residues. The CDR3 region has the DNA TGTGCCAGCTGCCCTCGGACAACCGCTGGCAATCAGCCCCAGCATTTT. It yields the protein CASCPRTTAGNQPQHF.

V and J are TRBV7-8 and TRBJ1-5; D remains ambiguous. CDR3 length: 13 residues. V lost 1 base and J 8 bases, leaving 9 bases between the germline ends. Germline-derived CDR1 and CDR2 are SGHVS and FQNEAQ. The CDR3 protein is CASSLELREPQHF. The CDR3 bases are TGTGCCAGCAGCTTAGAGCTTCGAGAGCCCCAGCATTTT.

The J gene is TRBJ1-1, the V gene TRBV7-9; D may be TRBD1 (5 bases). Germline V lookup: CDR1 SEHNR, CDR2 FQNEAQ (reference sequence). The CDR3 consists of 15 residues. V was shortened by 0 bases and J by 1 base, with 9 bases between the two germline ends. CDR3 sequence: CASSLAWGGNTEAFF. The CDR3 bases are TGTGCCAGCAGCTTAGCGTGGGGGGGGAACACTGAAGCTTTCTTT.

The chain combines TRBV5-6 with TRBJ2-7; D gene ambiguous. Looked up from germline, CDR1 is SGHDT and CDR2 is YYEEEE. V gave up 4 bases and J gave up 6 bases, with 8 bases separating them. This CDR3 has 11 amino acids. CDR3 nucleotides: TGTGCCAGCAGCCATTCAGTCGAGCAGTACTTC. It specifies CASSHSVEQYF.

This clone was counted between two and nine times. This rearrangement joins TRBV7-3 to TRBJ2-7; 8 nucleotides agree with TRBD2. The J segment lost 2 bases and the V segment lost 5 bases, leaving 8 bases of the junction unmatched. Germline-derived CDR1 and CDR2 are SGHTA and FQGTGA. This CDR3 contains 15 residues. The CDR3 loop reads CASSPGLAVAYEQYF. The CDR3 DNA sequence: TGTGCCAGCAGCCCCGGACTAGCTGTGGCCTACGAGCAGTACTTC. The full variable domain, completed using reference TRBV7-3 and TRBJ2-7, is GAGVSQTPSNKVTEKGKYVELRCDPISGHTALYWYRQSLGQGPEFLIYFQGTGAADDSGLPNDRFFAVRPEGSVSTLKIQRTERGDSAVYLCASSPGLAVAYEQYFGPGTRLTVT.

The sample holds a few counts of this clone. V usage is TRBV5-1 and J usage is TRBJ1-1; D is possibly TRBD1 (6 bases). Germline V gives CDR1 SGHRS, CDR2 YFSETQ. Between the trimmed V and J ends, which lost 6 bases and 0 bases, there was a span of 15 bases. The CDR3 sequence is 15 residues long. The CDR3 spells CASIEGGPLNTEAFF. The CDR3 DNA follows: TGCGCCAGCATCGAGGGGGGGCCGCTGAACACTGAAGCTTTCTTT.

V usage is TRBV7-8 and J usage is TRBJ2-5; D perhaps matches TRBD2 (6 bases). Germline V gives CDR1 SGHVS, CDR2 FQNEAQ. V lost 5 bases, J lost 7 bases, and 17 bases lay in between. The CDR3 loop spans 14 amino acids. The CDR3, as DNA: TGTGCCAGCAGCCCCACCCGGGACTTGACGACCCAGTACTTC. Encoded protein: CASSPTRDLTTQYF.

The rearrangement uses TRBV2 and TRBJ2-5, with D possibly being TRBD2 (6 bases). This CDR3 is 12 amino acids long. V lost 11 bases, J lost 5 bases, and 15 bases lay in between. The V gene's germline CDR1 is SNHLY and CDR2 FYNNEI. CDR3: CAGPGEEETQYF. Written as DNA, the CDR3 is TGTGCCGGACCGGGGGAGGAGGAGACCCAGTACTTC.

This clone showed up just a few times. This rearrangement joins TRBV6-4 to TRBJ2-1; a weak D match, TRBD1 (6 bases). V was shortened by 6 bases and J by 9 bases, with 18 bases between the two germline ends. This CDR3 is 14 amino acids long. Germline loops: CDR1 MRHNA, CDR2 SNTAGT. DNA for the CDR3: TGTGCCAGCAGCCGTGAACAGGGATACGGTGAGCAGTTCTTC. As protein: CASSREQGYGEQFF.

The chain joins TRBV28 to TRBJ2-7; D remains unclear. Germline assignment: CDR1 MDHEN and CDR2 SYDVKM. CDR3 size: 15 residues. V lost 2 bases and J lost 3, with 14 bases in between. This CDR3 is CASSLHNGVFYEQYF. Here the CDR3 DNA reads TGTGCCAGCAGTTTACATAATGGAGTGTTCTACGAGCAGTACTTC.

This rearrangement joins TRBV6-1 to TRBJ2-3; 11 bases map to TRBD2. The CDR3 runs to 13 residues. The ends lost 3 bases at V and 13 bases at J; junction bases unmatched: 6. In germline, CDR1 is MNHNS, CDR2 SASEGT. The CDR3 is CASSDLSGRAKYF. For the CDR3, the DNA is TGTGCCAGCAGTGATCTTAGCGGGAGGGCCAAGTATTTT.

This chain links TRBV5-1 with TRBJ2-5, with D possibly matching TRBD1 (7 bases). The V end was cut by 4 bases, the J end by 5 bases, with 12 bases between. This CDR3 is 13 amino acids long. The germline V gene encodes CDR1 SGHRS and CDR2 YFSETQ. CDR3 sequence: CASSTQGRETQYF. DNA of the CDR3: TGCGCCAGCAGCACACAGGGGAGGGAGACCCAGTACTTC.

The chain uses TRBV13 and TRBJ2-3, with D possibly TRBD1 on 6 matching bases. CDR1 is PRHDT, CDR2 FYEKMQ, per germline (reference sequence). The CDR3 totals 14 residues. The V gene lost 2 bases and the J gene lost 1 base, with 7 bases spanning the gap. CDR3 sequence reads: CASSLPGGTDTQYF. CDR3 nucleotide sequence: TGTGCCAGCAGCTTACCAGGGGGCACAGATACGCAGTATTTT.

V and J are TRBV28 and TRBJ2-4, with TRBD1 matching over 11 bases. This CDR3 is built from 15 residues. Per the germline V gene, CDR1 is MDHEN and CDR2 is SYDVKM. V dropped 3 bases and J dropped 5; count of bases not matched to a gene: 3. CDR3: CASSFLGQGENIQYF. CDR3 DNA: TGTGCCAGCAGTTTTCTGGGACAGGGGGAAAACATTCAGTACTTC.

The J gene is TRBJ2-1, the V gene TRBV7-3; 8 positions agree with TRBD2. V lost 2 bases and J lost 7; bases outside the gene matches: 7. Germline V gives CDR1 SGHTA, CDR2 FQGTGA. The CDR3 has 15 residues. The CDR3 DNA reads TGTGCCAGCAGCTTAGGAGCGGGGGTTCAGAATGAGCAGTTCTTC. It is translated as CASSLGAGVQNEQFF.

The chain has TRBV30 and TRBJ2-1; 9 nucleotides align to TRBD2. Looked up from germline, CDR1 is GTSNPN and CDR2 is SVGIG (reference sequence). The CDR3 sequence is 15 residues long. The trim removed 2 bases at V and 4 bases at J, leaving 6 bases unmatched. CDR3 loop: CAWSWLAGSYNEQFF. The CDR3 DNA reads as TGTGCCTGGAGTTGGCTAGCGGGATCTTACAATGAGCAGTTCTTC. The full variable domain, rest sourced from reference TRBV30 and TRBJ2-1, is SQTIHQWPATLVQPVGSPLSLECTVEGTSNPNLYWYRQAAGRGLQLLFYSVGIGQISSEVPQNLSASRPQDRQFILSSKKLLLSDSGFYLCAWSWLAGSYNEQFFGPGTRLTVL.

This chain joins TRBV30 and TRBJ1-1; D call uncertain. Germline V gene lookup returns CDR1 GTSNPN and CDR2 SVGIG (reference sequence). V was trimmed by 4 bases and J by 0 bases, leaving 9 bases between them. The CDR3 is 13 residues long. Here the CDR3 reads CAWTEGLNTEAFF. CDR3 nucleotides: TGTGCCTGGACAGAGGGCCTGAACACTGAAGCTTTCTTT.

This clone was seen a handful of times. This chain uses TRBV19 with TRBJ1-2, with D perhaps matching TRBD1 (6 bases). Trimming took off 3 bases at V and 7 bases at J, with 12 bases between the two ends. The CDR3 consists of 13 residues. Germline CDR1 reads LNHDA; CDR2 reads SQIVND (reference sequence). Here the CDR3 reads CASSILAGAGYTF. CDR3 in DNA: TGTGCCAGTAGTATCTTGGCAGGGGCTGGCTACACCTTC.

The gene calls are TRBV2 and TRBJ2-6; 9 bases match TRBD2. The CDR3 sequence is 17 residues long. The germline V gene encodes CDR1 SNHLY and CDR2 FYNNEI. Germline trimming cut 5 bases from V and 0 bases from J; bases unmatched to any gene: 5. CDR3 loop: CASSKGSGGSGANVLTF. For the CDR3, the DNA is TGTGCCAGCAGTAAGGGTAGCGGGGGCTCTGGGGCCAACGTCCTGACTTTC.

V usage is TRBV7-3 and J usage is TRBJ1-4; 7 bases fit TRBD1. Germline CDR1 reads SGHTA; CDR2 reads FQGTGA. The CDR3 has 15 amino acids. V gave up 1 base and J gave up 5 bases; unmatched junction bases: 4. This CDR3 reads CASSLIPGQNEKLFF. The CDR3 DNA is TGTGCCAGCAGCTTAATTCCGGGACAGAATGAAAAACTGTTTTTT.

The chain carries TRBV7-3 and TRBJ1-2; 7 bases line up with TRBD1. The CDR3 is made up of 13 amino acids. V was clipped by 5 bases and J by 13 bases; unmatched bases: 13. Germline V gene data show CDR1 as SGHTA and CDR2 as FQGTGA. Here the CDR3 DNA reads TGTGCCAGCAGCCCCAACAGGGGTCGGGCCATCACCTTC. Protein: CASSPNRGRAITF.

The V and J genes are TRBV11-2 and TRBJ1-4, with D perhaps matching TRBD1 (6 bases). In germline, CDR1 is SGHAT, CDR2 FQNNGV. The CDR3 runs to 15 residues. The ends were cut back, 5 bases at V and 6 bases at J, with 16 bases in the middle. Written as DNA, the CDR3 is TGTGCCAGCAGCCTCATACAGGGAGTTTATGAAAAACTGTTTTTT. It is translated as CASSLIQGVYEKLFF. The full variable domain, with the rest looked up from reference TRBV11-2 and TRBJ1-4, is EAGVAQSPRYKIIEKRQSVAFWCNPISGHATLYWYQQILGQGPKLLIQFQNNGVVDDSQLPKDRFSAERLKGVDSTLKIQPAKLEDSAVYLCASSLIQGVYEKLFFGSGTQLSVL.

J is TRBJ2-1 and V is TRBV6-5, with D possibly being TRBD1 (6 bases). Trimming removed 6 bases from V and 8 bases from J, with 20 bases in between. CDR1 MNHEY and CDR2 SVGAGI come from the germline V gene. CDR3 length: 15 residues. CDR3 in amino acids: CASSAPGTRWDEQFF. DNA of the CDR3: TGTGCCAGCAGCGCCCCGGGGACAAGGTGGGATGAGCAGTTCTTC.

This clone was detected only once. The chain uses TRBV2 and TRBJ1-2; no definite D call. The germline V and J ends were trimmed by 2 bases and 6 bases, with 10 bases remaining between them. The germline CDR1 and CDR2 sequences are SNHLY and FYNNEI. The CDR3 consists of 13 residues. CDR3 loop: CASSERNGDGYTF. The CDR3 DNA reads TGTGCCAGCAGTGAAAGAAACGGGGATGGCTACACCTTC.

The rearrangement joins TRBV7-2 to TRBJ2-1; TRBD2 matches at 9 bases. The CDR3 length is 16 residues. Trimming removed 4 bases from V and 4 bases from J; junction bases left unmatched: 8. The V gene's germline CDR1 is SGHTA and CDR2 FQGNSA. The CDR3 sequence is CASSSGLAPIYNEQFF. CDR3 in DNA: TGTGCCAGCAGCTCAGGACTAGCGCCTATTTACAATGAGCAGTTCTTC.

This clone was recorded a few times. The chain recombines TRBV2 with TRBJ1-2; D is possibly TRBD1 (5 bases). The CDR3 has 12 residues. In germline, CDR1 is SNHLY, CDR2 FYNNEI. Trimming took off 4 bases at V and 8 bases at J, with 11 bases between the two ends. CDR3: CASSGQGGGYTF. CDR3 in DNA: TGTGCCAGCAGTGGGCAGGGTGGAGGCTACACCTTC.